This T cell receptor (beta chain) is drawn from a study of blood T cells in healthy people across ages. The V and J ends lost 5 bases and 10 bases respectively, with 9 bases between them. Germline values: CDR1 MGHRA, CDR2 YSYEKL. There are 12 residues in the CDR3. A second roughly 7 to 11 cycle PCR used barcoded and J-beta primers. TCRdb itself ran the 5' RACE reads through MiXCR, one entry per CDR3 protein. In the table there are hundreds of thousands of distinct CDR3 sequences, around two thirds of which are singletons. This sequence was found in a man aged 30 to 39 in good health. Specimen: blood. V is TRBV4-1 and J is TRBJ1-6; D gene unclear. CDR3 in amino acids: CASSIESSPLHF. DNA for the CDR3: TGCGCCAGCAGCATCGAGTCCTCACCCCTCCACTTT.